Listed here are 11 T cell receptor beta chains from one sample, sequenced in a study of blood T cell repertoires in COVID-19. Here immunoSEQ multiplex PCR was the method, and the copy in TCRdb shows in-frame clones only, minus some. Of a few hundred thousand clones in the sample, 86% were seen once. Sequences were obtained from PBMCs or T cells enriched from blood (not recorded which). These receptors all stem from a man aged 40-55 years who had recovered from COVID-19.

The table lists this clone with a count of one. In nucleotides, the CDR3 is TGTGCCAGCAGCTTTCTCACCCCCCGGACAGGGAAAGACAATGAGCAGTTCTTC. It translates to CASSFLTPRTGKDNEQFF. The chain recombines TRBV27 with TRBJ2-1, with TRBD1 matching over 8 bases. The germline V gene encodes CDR1 MNHEY and CDR2 SMNVEV (reference sequence). The CDR3 runs to 18 residues. V shed 6 bases, J shed 5 bases, and the junction held 18 bases outside the gene matches.

This clone was seen only once. V usage is TRBV5-1 and J usage is TRBJ2-1; 10 bases map to TRBD2. After removal of 4 bases from V and 8 bases from J, the junction contained 9 bases not matched to a gene. CDR1 and CDR2 from the germline V gene are SGHRS and YFSETQ. CDR3 length equals 15 residues. The CDR3, as DNA: TGCGCCAGCAGCCCGCTAGGGACTAGCGCCTATGAGCAGTTCTTC. Translated: CASSPLGTSAYEQFF. Full variable domain (missing parts from reference TRBV5-1 and TRBJ2-1): KAGVTQTPRYLIKTRGQQVTLSCSPISGHRSVSWYQQTPGQGLQFLFEYFSETQRNKGNFPGRFSGRQFSNSRSEMNVSTLELGDSALYLCASSPLGTSAYEQFFGPGTRLTVL.

The chain uses TRBV11-3 and TRBJ2-5; no definite D call. V was clipped by 1 base and J by 3 bases, with 6 bases between them. Germline CDR1 is SGHNT and CDR2 is YENEEA. The CDR3 covers 13 residues. The CDR3 loop is CASSLGREETQYF. CDR3 DNA sequence: TGTGCCAGCAGCTTAGGACGGGAAGAGACCCAGTACTTC.

The chain links TRBV19 to TRBJ1-5; D is unclear. V lost 5 bases, J lost 4 bases, and 9 bases lay in between. The CDR3 contains 13 residues. Germline lookup yields CDR1 LNHDA and CDR2 SQIVND (reference sequence). The CDR3 reads CASSEGRNQPQHF. The DNA for the CDR3 is TGTGCCAGTAGTGAGGGCCGGAATCAGCCCCAGCATTTT.

This clone has a single count. This chain links TRBV7-9 with TRBJ2-7, with 11 bases identical to TRBD2. J gave up 6 bases and V 6 bases, and 10 bases lay outside the gene matches. CDR1 and CDR2 from the germline V gene are SEHNR and FQNEAQ (reference sequence). The CDR3 runs to 15 residues. In DNA form, the CDR3 reads TGTGCCAGCAGTTCACCACTAGCGGGAGCCTTCGAGCAGTACTTC. It specifies CASSSPLAGAFEQYF.

The rearrangement joins TRBV11-3 to TRBJ2-1, with 16 bases matching TRBD2. The CDR3 consists of 18 residues. In germline, CDR1 is SGHNT, CDR2 YENEEA. Trimming took 2 bases from V and 4 from J; bases not matched to a gene: 5. Here the CDR3 reads CASSLSGTSGGAYNEQFF. The CDR3 DNA reads TGTGCCAGCAGCTTATCCGGGACTAGCGGGGGGGCTTACAATGAGCAGTTCTTC.

V usage is TRBV28 and J usage is TRBJ1-4, with 10 bases lining up with TRBD1. The germline V gene encodes CDR1 MDHEN and CDR2 SYDVKM. Unmatched junction bases numbered 4, after V lost 4 bases and J lost 5 bases. This CDR3 comprises 15 residues. The DNA for the CDR3 is TGTGCCAGCAGTTCCCCGACAGGGGGCAATGAAAAACTGTTTTTT. It encodes CASSSPTGGNEKLFF.

V is TRBV5-1 and J is TRBJ2-1; 9 nucleotides align to TRBD2. CDR1 and CDR2 (germline): SGHRS, YFSETQ. The trim removed 3 bases at V and 4 bases at J, leaving 14 bases unmatched. The CDR3 extends over 18 amino acids. The CDR3 here is CASSWLSGSGSLYNEQFF. The CDR3 region has the DNA TGCGCCAGCAGCTGGTTGAGTGGTAGCGGGAGCCTTTACAATGAGCAGTTCTTC.

This sequence joins TRBV11-3 and TRBJ2-1, with D perhaps TRBD2 (6 bases). CDR3 length: 16 residues. The germline V gene has CDR1 SGHNT and CDR2 YENEEA. V dropped 0 bases and J dropped 6 bases, with 15 bases sitting between them. CDR3 sequence reads: CASSLDVGGEPNEQFF. In nucleotides, the CDR3 is TGTGCCAGCAGCTTAGATGTGGGGGGAGAGCCCAATGAGCAGTTCTTC.

This rearrangement joins TRBV19 to TRBJ2-3; tentative D call: TRBD2 (6 bases). V gave up 6 bases and J gave up 1 base, with 17 bases separating them. Germline values: CDR1 LNHDA, CDR2 SQIVND (reference sequence). The CDR3 is 16 amino acids. The CDR3 DNA is TGTGCCAGTAGGACACGGGAGACTGGGGGCACAGATACGCAGTATTTT. It codes for CASRTRETGGTDTQYF.

This clone was picked up one time. The chain links TRBV5-4 to TRBJ1-2; weak D call: TRBD1 (6 bases). Germline V CDR1 and CDR2: SGHNT, YYREEE (reference sequence). CDR3 length: 13 residues. V was trimmed by 4 bases and J by 2 bases, leaving 9 bases between them. The CDR3 spells CASSPQGNYGYTF. CDR3 DNA sequence: TGTGCCAGCAGCCCACAGGGAAACTATGGCTACACCTTC.